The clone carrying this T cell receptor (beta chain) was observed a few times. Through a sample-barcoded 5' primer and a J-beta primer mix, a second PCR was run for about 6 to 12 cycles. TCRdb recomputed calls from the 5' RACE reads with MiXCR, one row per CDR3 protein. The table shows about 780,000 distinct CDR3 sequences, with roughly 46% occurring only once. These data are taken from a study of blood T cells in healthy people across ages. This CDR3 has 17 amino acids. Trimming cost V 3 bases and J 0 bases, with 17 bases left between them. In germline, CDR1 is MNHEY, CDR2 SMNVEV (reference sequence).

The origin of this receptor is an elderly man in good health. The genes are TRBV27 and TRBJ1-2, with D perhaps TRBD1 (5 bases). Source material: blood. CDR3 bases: TGTGCCAGCAGTTTTGGGCCCCCGTCCAGGGCTAACTATGGCTACACCTTC. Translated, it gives CASSFGPPSRANYGYTF.